A selection of T cell receptor beta chains follows, all from one sample in a study of shared clonotypes between healthy human individuals. TCRdb's copy holds only in-frame clones and misses some; the assay was immunoSEQ multiplex PCR. The sample has 2 million to 2.5 million clones; roughly 92% are singletons. The sequencing sample was made of naive CD4+ T cells from PBMCs. The origin of the receptors is a man between 18 and 29 years old in good health. Some clones in this sample may be carry-over from other donors' samples. Each CDR3 is given with its conserved first and last residue. The D gene is left open where the match is weak. Clone size, where shown, is once, few, many, or a class for clones that have expanded.

D gene	clone size	CDR3 length	J gene	V gene	CDR3 DNA	CDR3 protein
TRBD1	-	15	TRBJ2-7	TRBV27	TGTGCCAGCAGTTTCATCGAGGACAGGGGGGTCGAGCAGTACTTC	CASSFIEDRGVEQYF
-	once	14	TRBJ1-1	TRBV28	TGTGCCAGCATGGGGGGGACGTTGAACACTGAAGCTTTCTTT	CASMGGTLNTEAFF
-	-	11	TRBJ1-4	TRBV29-1	TGCAGCGTGGGGGACGCCGAAAAACTGTTTTTT	CSVGDAEKLFF
TRBD2	-	16	TRBJ2-2	TRBV9	TGTGCCAGCAGCGTAGGACTAGCGGGATTCACCGGGGAGCTGTTTTTT	CASSVGLAGFTGELFF
-	-	13	TRBJ1-2	TRBV19	TGTGCCAGTAGCTCGGACAGATCTATGGACTACACCTTC	CASSSDRSMDYTF
-	-	12	TRBJ2-1	TRBV6-1	TGTGCCAGCAGGCGGCAGGCACAGGAGCAGTTCTTC	CASRRQAQEQFF
TRBD1	-	15	TRBJ2-2	TRBV5-1	TGCGCCAGCAGCTTGGAAGGGGGCCACACCGGGGAGCTGTTTTTT	CASSLEGGHTGELFF
-	-	16	TRBJ1-5	TRBV11-2	TGTGCCAGCAGCTTGGTGGGCAGAAAGAGCAATCAGCCCCAGCATTTT	CASSLVGRKSNQPQHF
TRBD1	few	14	TRBJ1-1	TRBV6-1	TGTGCCAGCAGTGCCCGACAGGGGGCGACTGAAGCTTTCTTT	CASSARQGATEAFF
-	-	13	TRBJ2-1	TRBV6-1	TGTGCCAGCAGTGTATACAACTACAATGAGCAGTTCTTC	CASSVYNYNEQFF
TRBD1	-	13	TRBJ2-1	TRBV7-3	TGTGCCAGCAGCCACGGACAGGACGACGAGCAGTTCTTC	CASSHGQDDEQFF
-	-	16	TRBJ2-1	TRBV28	TGTGCCAGCTCTAAGGCCCCTAGCGTGGCCTACAATGAGCAGTTCTTC	CASSKAPSVAYNEQFF
-	-	15	TRBJ2-5	TRBV5-1	TGCGCCAGCAGCGTTTTCACGCAGCGAGGGGAGACCCAGTACTTC	CASSVFTQRGETQYF
-	-	15	TRBJ1-4	TRBV2	TGTGCCAGCAGCATGAACCAGGGACGTAATGAAAAACTGTTTTTT	CASSMNQGRNEKLFF
-	-	16	TRBJ2-1	TRBV29-1	TGCAGCGCCGGGGGTAGCGAGAAGAGCTCCTACAATGAGCAGTTCTTC	CSAGGSEKSSYNEQFF
TRBD2	-	15	TRBJ2-1	TRBV7-3	TGTGCCAGCAGCGCCCGACTAGCGGGAGTGACTGAGCAGTTCTTC	CASSARLAGVTEQFF
-	-	15	TRBJ1-1	TRBV5-1	TGCGCCAGCAGCTTGGTTCCGGGAACGAACACTGAAGCTTTCTTT	CASSLVPGTNTEAFF
-	-	12	TRBJ2-1	TRBV28	TGTGCCAGCACCTCCCGGAGAAATGAGCAGTTCTTC	CASTSRRNEQFF
TRBD2	-	18	TRBJ2-7	TRBV7-2	TGTGCCAGCAGCTTATTTGCCCTAGGGACTAGCGGGAGGGACGAGCAGTACTTC	CASSLFALGTSGRDEQYF
-	-	14	TRBJ1-1	TRBV2	TGTGCCAGCGGGTCGGGACGGGTGAACACTGAAGCTTTCTTT	CASGSGRVNTEAFF
-	-	14	TRBJ1-1	TRBV5-1	TGCGCCAGCAGCTTGGGGGGAAGCGGCACTGAAGCTTTCTTT	CASSLGGSGTEAFF
-	once	12	TRBJ2-5	TRBV7-9	TGTGCCAGCAGCTTCCCGAGCGAGACCCAGTACTTC	CASSFPSETQYF
TRBD1	-	14	TRBJ2-3	TRBV2	TGTGCCAGCTCCCCTGGGACAGGGACAGATACGCAGTATTTT	CASSPGTGTDTQYF
TRBD1	-	15	TRBJ2-2	TRBV30	TGTGCCTGGAGGCCCCCGGGACAGTTGACCGGGGAGCTGTTTTTT	CAWRPPGQLTGELFF
-	-	13	TRBJ2-7	TRBV13	TGTGCCAGCAGTCTAGAGGTGGGCGGCGAGCAGTACTTC	CASSLEVGGEQYF
-	-	11	TRBJ2-1	TRBV28	TGTGCTTACAGATCTGGCAATGAGCAGTTCTTC	CAYRSGNEQFF
-	-	15	TRBJ1-3	TRBV6-5	TGTGCCAGCAGTTACTCGACCGGGAGCTGGGACACCATATATTTT	CASSYSTGSWDTIYF
-	-	15	TRBJ2-5	TRBV7-8	TGTGCCAGCAGCTTAGTGAGGGCCGGCAGGGAGACCCAGTACTTC	CASSLVRAGRETQYF
TRBD2	once	17	TRBJ2-7	TRBV19	TGTGCCAGTAGTATAGAGGGCGCTAGCGGGGGCTCCTACGAGCAGTACTTC	CASSIEGASGGSYEQYF
-	-	14	TRBJ1-3	TRBV7-4	TGTGCCAGCAGCCCCCGGTACTCTGGAAACACCATATATTTT	CASSPRYSGNTIYF
-	-	14	TRBJ2-2	TRBV19	TGTGCCACCAAGGGGGGAGGGCCTCCCGGGGAGCTGTTTTTT	CATKGGGPPGELFF
-	-	15	TRBJ1-2	TRBV5-1	TGCGCCAGCAGCATGGGGGACTCCGTCCGGGGTGGCTACACCTTC	CASSMGDSVRGGYTF
-	-	13	TRBJ1-2	TRBV5-4	TGTGCCAGCAGCAACAGACCCAACTATGGCTACACCTTC	CASSNRPNYGYTF
TRBD1	-	19	TRBJ2-3	TRBV28	TGTGCCAGCAGTCCCTACTGGGGACAGGGGCCTACTAGCACAGATACGCAGTATTTT	CASSPYWGQGPTSTDTQYF
-	-	14	TRBJ1-1	TRBV6-1	TGTGCCAGCAGTCTACAGGGTAAGGACACTGAAGCTTTCTTT	CASSLQGKDTEAFF
-	once	16	TRBJ2-1	TRBV7-9	TGTGCCAGCAGCTTAGCTCGCCGTTGGGGCTCCAATGAGCAGTTCTTC	CASSLARRWGSNEQFF
-	-	13	TRBJ2-3	TRBV6-1	TGTGCCAGCAGTCCGGAGGTCGCAGATACGCAGTATTTT	CASSPEVADTQYF
TRBD2	-	16	TRBJ2-1	TRBV5-4	TGTGCCAGCAGCTCACTGACTAGCGGGTCCTACAATGAGCAGTTCTTC	CASSSLTSGSYNEQFF
TRBD1	-	12	TRBJ1-1	TRBV10-2	TGCGCCAGTAGACAGGGGAGCACTGAAGCTTTCTTT	CASRQGSTEAFF
-	-	14	TRBJ1-5	TRBV7-2	TGTGCCAGCAGGGTGGACAGTAGCAATCAGCCCCAGCATTTT	CASRVDSSNQPQHF
-	-	17	TRBJ2-7	TRBV28	TGTGCCAGCAGTTTACCAGGCCCGACAGCCTCCCCTGGCGAGCAGTACTTC	CASSLPGPTASPGEQYF
-	-	13	TRBJ1-1	TRBV28	TGTGCCAGCAGTTTATCTCAGGGCTGGCAAGCTTTCTTT	CASSLSQGWQAFF
-	-	14	TRBJ2-2	TRBV5-5	TGTGCCAGCAGCTTGAATTGGCAGGGTGGGGAGCTGTTTTTT	CASSLNWQGGELFF
-	-	14	TRBJ2-3	TRBV4-3	TGCGCCAGCAGCCAACAGGGGTTGACAGATACGCAGTATTTT	CASSQQGLTDTQYF
-	-	14	TRBJ2-1	TRBV6-4	TGTGCCAGCAGTACAGGGTCCCCCTACAATGAGCAGTTCTTC	CASSTGSPYNEQFF
-	few	13	TRBJ1-1	TRBV6-6	TGTGCCAGCAAAGGACAGACGAACACTGAAGCTTTCTTT	CASKGQTNTEAFF
-	-	14	TRBJ2-3	TRBV11-3	TGTGCCAGCAGCTTAGATGGTGGCAGGGATACGCAGTATTTT	CASSLDGGRDTQYF
TRBD2	-	17	TRBJ2-3	TRBV7-3	TGTGCCAGCAGCTTAACGGGACTAGCGGGAGGTTCCGATACGCAGTATTTT	CASSLTGLAGGSDTQYF
-	-	13	TRBJ2-3	TRBV30	TGTGCCTGGACCGTGCGGGACACAGATACGCAGTATTTT	CAWTVRDTDTQYF
-	-	14	TRBJ2-5	TRBV5-1	TGCGCCAGCAGCTTGGTGTTCGGGGAAGAGACCCAGTACTTC	CASSLVFGEETQYF
TRBD2	-	16	TRBJ2-1	TRBV9	TGTGCCAGCGCGTCGGGGCCCGGGAGGGCCTACAATGAGCAGTTCTTC	CASASGPGRAYNEQFF
TRBD1	-	15	TRBJ2-2	TRBV7-9	TGTGCCAGCAGCTTGGGACAGGGGTACACCGGGGAGCTGTTTTTT	CASSLGQGYTGELFF
-	-	16	TRBJ1-1	TRBV9	TGTGCCAGCAGCGTAACGCCAAGGGGATCGAACACTGAAGCTTTCTTT	CASSVTPRGSNTEAFF
-	-	15	TRBJ1-2	TRBV7-9	TGTGCCAGCAGCCCTACTCCAGGCGTCTCCTACGGCTACACCTTC	CASSPTPGVSYGYTF
TRBD2	-	16	TRBJ2-2	TRBV5-1	TGCGCCAGCAGCCGCGGGGGTAGCGGGAACCCCGGGGAGCTGTTTTTT	CASSRGGSGNPGELFF
-	-	18	TRBJ2-3	TRBV4-2	TGTGCCAGCAGCCAAGTTGAGGGGATTGACCCCCGCACAGATACGCAGTATTTT	CASSQVEGIDPRTDTQYF